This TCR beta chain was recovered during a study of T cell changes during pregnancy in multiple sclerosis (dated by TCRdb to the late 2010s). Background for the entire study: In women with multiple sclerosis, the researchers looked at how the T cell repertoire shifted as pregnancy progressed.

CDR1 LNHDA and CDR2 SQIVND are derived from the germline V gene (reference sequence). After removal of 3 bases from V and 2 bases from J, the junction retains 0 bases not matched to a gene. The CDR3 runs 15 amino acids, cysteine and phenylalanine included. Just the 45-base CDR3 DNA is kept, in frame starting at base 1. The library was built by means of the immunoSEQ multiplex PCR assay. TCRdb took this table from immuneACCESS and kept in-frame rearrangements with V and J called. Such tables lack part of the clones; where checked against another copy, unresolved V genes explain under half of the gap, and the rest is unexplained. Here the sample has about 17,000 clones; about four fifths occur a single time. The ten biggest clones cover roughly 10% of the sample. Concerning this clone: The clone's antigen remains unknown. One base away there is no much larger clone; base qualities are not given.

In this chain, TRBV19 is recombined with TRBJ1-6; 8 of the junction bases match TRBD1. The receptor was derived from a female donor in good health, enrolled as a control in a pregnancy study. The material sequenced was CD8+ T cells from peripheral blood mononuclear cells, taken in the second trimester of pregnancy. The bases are TGTGCCAGTAGTATGGACAGGGCCTATAATTCACCCCTCCACTTT. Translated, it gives CASSMDRAYNSPLHF.